The next 25 T cell receptor beta chains were all read from a single sample in a study of T cell repertoires in aging, cancer and after chemotherapy. Multiplex touch-down PCR with TRB-A/B primers amplified rearranged V-D-J TRB sequences. TCRdb called the multiplex PCR reads again in MiXCR, with one record for every CDR3 protein. The table shows 8,500 to 13,000 distinct CDR3 sequences, with roughly 32% occurring only once. Amplification of TCR beta used genomic DNA extracted from peripheral blood. Sequenced: blood. The origin of the receptors is a human donor in good health.

This clonotype has more than one count but fewer than ten. V usage is TRBV12-3 or TRBV12-4 and J usage is TRBJ2-2; D ambiguous. Trimming left V 6 bases short and J 6 bases short, with 11 bases between. CDR3 length: 13 amino acids. The CDR3 spells CASSREFPGELFF. The CDR3 DNA follows: TGTGCCAGCAGCCGCGAGTTTCCCGGGGAGCTGTTTTTT.

This clonotype was picked up one time. The chain's CDR3 is CASSLSQTGSYEQYF. The CDR3 nucleotides read TGTGCCAGCAGTTTATCTCAAACGGGCTCCTACGAGCAGTACTTC. This chain uses TRBV28 with TRBJ2-7, with no clear D. Germline CDR1 and CDR2: MDHEN and SYDVKM. Trimming cost V 1 base and J 0 bases, with 10 bases left between them. This CDR3 region has 15 residues.

Regarding this clonotype: This could be a read error, since a much larger clone is one nucleotide away. The chain has TRBV19 and TRBJ2-2, with D tentatively TRBD1 or TRBD2 (5 bases each). The CDR3 has 16 amino acids. The germline V gene encodes CDR1 LNHDA and CDR2 SQIVND (reference sequence). The CDR3 DNA sequence: TGTGCCAGTACGAGAGGAGACAGTGGGGCTACCGGGGAGCTGTTATTT. As protein: CASTRGDSGATGELLF.

By share, this clonotype counts as medium-sized (0.01 to 0.1%). J is TRBJ1-6 and V is TRBV6-5; possible D gene TRBD1, 5 bases. CDR3 size: 14 residues. With 6 bases removed from V and 4 bases from J, the gap between germline ends came to 10 bases. Germline loops: CDR1 MNHEY, CDR2 SVGAGI. The CDR3 region has the DNA TGTGCCAGCAGCATGGGACGATATAATTCACCCCTCCACTTT. Residues: CASSMGRYNSPLHF.

The chain recombines TRBV12-3 or TRBV12-4 with TRBJ1-5, with D tentatively TRBD1 (6 bases). V was pared by 2 bases and J by 6 bases, with 11 bases between. The CDR3 totals 14 residues. In DNA form, the CDR3 reads TGTGCCAGCAGTTTACGGGGGGCAGGTCAGCCCCAGCATTTT. It specifies CASSLRGAGQPQHF.

The genes are TRBV12-3 or TRBV12-4 and TRBJ2-1; 7 bases match TRBD1. The CDR3 consists of 14 residues. Unmatched junction bases numbered 6, after V lost 3 bases and J lost 7 bases. The CDR3 DNA reads TGTGCCAGCAGTTTTATGACAGGGTCGAATGAGCAGTTCTTC. Translated: CASSFMTGSNEQFF.

V usage is TRBV5-1 and J usage is TRBJ2-2; TRBD2 matches 11 bases. The CDR3 length is 16 residues. V lost 4 bases and J lost 5; bases outside the gene matches: 7. The germline CDR1 and CDR2 sequences are SGHRS and YFSETQ. The CDR3 reads CASSPQGLAVTGELFF. CDR3 nucleotides: TGCGCCAGCAGCCCGCAGGGACTAGCGGTAACCGGGGAGCTGTTTTTT. The full variable domain, rest sourced from reference TRBV5-1 and TRBJ2-2, is KAGVTQTPRYLIKTRGQQVTLSCSPISGHRSVSWYQQTPGQGLQFLFEYFSETQRNKGNFPGRFSGRQFSNSRSEMNVSTLELGDSALYLCASSPQGLAVTGELFFGEGSRLTVL.

As regards this clonotype: The germline gene is not matched at one end of the junction; a read error may be the cause. The chain recombines TRBV29-1 with TRBJ1-1, with TRBD1 as a possible D gene (5 bases). Per germline, CDR1 SQVTM and CDR2 ANQGSEA. The CDR3 runs to 12 residues. Here the CDR3 reads CSVEDLRQGPRF. CDR3 DNA sequence: TGCAGCGTTGAAGATTTGAGGCAGGGTCCAAGATTT.

The chain couples TRBV12-3 or TRBV12-4 to TRBJ2-7; D is possibly TRBD1 (6 bases). Trimming removed 10 bases at V and 4 bases at J, with 20 bases between. This CDR3 comprises 14 residues. CDR3 sequence: CAISGQTGGYEQYF. The CDR3 DNA is TGTGCCATCTCCGGACAGACCGGCGGGTACGAGCAGTACTTC.

The chain has TRBV11-3 and TRBJ2-5; weak D call: TRBD1 (6 bases). The CDR3 spans 18 residues. V lost 4 bases and J 11 bases, leaving 32 bases between the germline ends. Germline V gene sequence: CDR1 SGHNT, CDR2 YENEEA. The CDR3 DNA reads as TGTGCCAGCAGCTCCCTAGTTGGTTGGGGGCACTCCTACAATGAGCAGTACTTC. Its translation is CASSSLVGWGHSYNEQYF. Full variable domain (remainder filled in from reference TRBV11-3 and TRBJ2-5): EAGVVQSPRYKIIEKKQPVAFWCNPISGHNTLYWYLQNLGQGPELLIRYENEEAVDDSQLPKDRFSAERLKGVDSTLKIQPAELGDSAVYLCASSSLVGWGHSYNEQYFGPGTRLLVL.

This chain connects TRBV11-1 to TRBJ2-2; 10 bases fit TRBD2. Germline CDR1 reads SGHAT; CDR2 reads FQDESV (reference sequence). CDR3 length: 17 amino acids. The trim removed 5 bases at V and 7 bases at J, leaving 13 bases unmatched. CDR3 amino acids: CASSQEPSGGYGGELFF. CDR3 nucleotide sequence: TGTGCCAGCAGCCAAGAGCCTAGCGGGGGCTATGGCGGGGAGCTGTTTTTT.

The chain links TRBV6-1 to TRBJ1-1; D might be TRBD1 (5 bases). Germline values: CDR1 MNHNS, CDR2 SASEGT. CDR3 length equals 13 residues. Trimming pared 4 bases from V and 1 base from J, leaving 7 bases between. CDR3: CASSGQQNTEAFF. Here the CDR3 DNA reads TGTGCCAGCAGTGGACAGCAGAACACTGAAGCTTTCTTT.

The J gene is TRBJ2-5, the V gene TRBV6-9; TRBD2 matches 14 bases. The end of the DNA is better explained by TRBJ2-1, so the J call may be wrong. CDR1 is MNHGY and CDR2 is SVAAGI in the germline V gene. The CDR3 covers 17 residues. The CDR3 protein is CASSFTTSGGATNEQFF. The CDR3, as DNA: TGTGCCAGCAGTTTTACGACTAGCGGGGGGGCCACCAATGAGCAGTTCTTC.

This clonotype turned up a few times. The V call is TRBV10-3, the J call TRBJ2-7; TRBD2 matches at 10 bases. The CDR3 consists of 17 residues. Germline CDR1 and CDR2: ENHRY and SYGVKD. V shed 7 bases and J 6 bases; nucleotides not matched to a gene: 18. The CDR3 DNA reads TGTGCCATCACCGACCCCTCTAGCGGGAGCGAGTGGGGCGAGCAGTACTTC. Its translation is CAITDPSSGSEWGEQYF.

This clonotype was counted a few times. The CDR3 DNA is TGTGCCAGCGCCTGGGGGCTAGCGGGGGGGGGAGAGCAGTTCTTC. Translating it yields CASAWGLAGGGEQFF. The V call is TRBV27, the J call TRBJ2-1; TRBD2 matches at 12 bases. The germline V gene encodes CDR1 MNHEY and CDR2 SMNVEV (reference sequence). The V and J ends lost 8 bases and 10 bases, in that order; junction bases with no gene match: 12. The CDR3 loop spans 15 amino acids.

The genes are TRBV5-4 and TRBJ2-7; TRBD2 agrees at 8 bases. Germline V gives CDR1 SGHNT, CDR2 YYREEE (reference sequence). The CDR3 runs 16 residues. Unmatched junction bases numbered 15, after V lost 4 bases and J lost 6 bases. The CDR3 is CASSPPLSGGIVEQYF. The CDR3 coding sequence is TGTGCCAGCAGCCCCCCCCTGAGCGGGGGAATAGTCGAGCAGTACTTC.

This clonotype occurred a few times. CDR3 protein: CASSSQGAGEAFF. The CDR3, as DNA: TGTGCCAGTAGTTCACAGGGGGCAGGTGAAGCTTTCTTT. The V call is TRBV19, the J call TRBJ1-1, with 9 bases that match TRBD1. With V trimmed by 5 bases and J by 7 bases, 5 bases remained unmatched. CDR3 length: 13 residues. From germline, CDR1 is LNHDA and CDR2 SQIVND (reference sequence).

V usage is TRBV10-2 and J usage is TRBJ2-7; D not certain. V was clipped by 2 bases and J by 4 bases, with 12 bases between them. The germline V gene encodes CDR1 WSHSY and CDR2 SAAADI. This CDR3 is built from 14 residues. The DNA for the CDR3 is TGCGCCAGCAGTGAGAACGGCCCCGTATACGAGCAGTACTTC. Translating gives CASSENGPVYEQYF.

The chain recombines TRBV12-3 or TRBV12-4 with TRBJ1-1; no clear D gene. Deletions cut 4 bases from V and 1 base from J, with 7 bases between. The CDR3 totals 13 residues. The CDR3 bases are TGTGCCAGCAGTTACACAGAGAACACTGAAGCTTTCTTT. Translated, it gives CASSYTENTEAFF.

Regarding this clonotype: Its ends do not fully match the called genes, so a read error is possible. This chain links TRBV18 with TRBJ1-6, with D uncertain. The CDR3 consists of 17 residues. The germline CDR1 and CDR2 sequences are KGHSH and LQKENI. This CDR3 reads CASSPFRASEDNSPPHF. CDR3 sequence (DNA): TGTGCCAGCTCACCTTTCCGGGCCTCCGAGGATAATTCACCCCCCCACTTT.

The V call is TRBV6-5, the J call TRBJ2-7; 10 positions agree with TRBD2. Looked up from germline, CDR1 is MNHEY and CDR2 is SVGAGI. The V segment lost 5 bases and the J segment 5 bases; nucleotides outside the gene matches: 12. CDR3 size: 16 residues. Here the CDR3 reads CASSGRYGTSADEQYF. The CDR3 DNA follows: TGTGCCAGCAGTGGACGCTACGGGACTAGCGCTGACGAGCAGTACTTC.

This clonotype was observed a few times. The CDR3 sequence: CATSASGRGDYEQYF. The CDR3 coding sequence is TGTGCCACCAGTGCCTCCGGCAGGGGCGATTACGAGCAGTACTTC. This chain joins TRBV24-1 and TRBJ2-7; a possible D gene is TRBD1 (6 bases). The CDR3 length is 15 residues. CDR1 is KGHDR, CDR2 SFDVKD, per germline. The ends were cut back, 5 bases at V and 4 bases at J, with 17 bases in the middle.

The genes are TRBV5-6 and TRBJ1-1, with D hard to call. This CDR3 region has 14 residues. Germline CDR1 and CDR2: SGHDT and YYEEEE. V shed 0 bases and J shed 1 base, with 7 bases lying between them. For the CDR3, the DNA is TGTGCCAGCAGCTTGGCCAAACCGAACACTGAAGCTTTCTTT. It specifies CASSLAKPNTEAFF.

Concerning this clonotype: One junction end does not reproduce the germline sequence, and a read error may be involved. This chain links TRBV6-5 with TRBJ1-2; unclear D gene. Germline CDR1 is MNHEY and CDR2 is SVGAGI. This CDR3 region has 14 residues. CDR3 DNA: TGTGCCAGCAGTTACGGCAGAGCTAACTATGGCTACAACTTC. Amino acid sequence: CASSYGRANYGYNF.

This clonotype is a singleton in its sample. The J gene is TRBJ2-7, the V gene TRBV20-1; the D gene could be TRBD1 or TRBD2 (7 bases each). Germline assignment: CDR1 DFQATT and CDR2 SNEGSKA (reference sequence). V was trimmed by 5 bases and J by 7 bases, leaving 18 bases between them. The CDR3 runs 13 residues. CDR3 nucleotide sequence: TGCAGTGCTCGGGACAGCGGGGCGTGGGAGCAGTACTTC. Protein: CSARDSGAWEQYF.